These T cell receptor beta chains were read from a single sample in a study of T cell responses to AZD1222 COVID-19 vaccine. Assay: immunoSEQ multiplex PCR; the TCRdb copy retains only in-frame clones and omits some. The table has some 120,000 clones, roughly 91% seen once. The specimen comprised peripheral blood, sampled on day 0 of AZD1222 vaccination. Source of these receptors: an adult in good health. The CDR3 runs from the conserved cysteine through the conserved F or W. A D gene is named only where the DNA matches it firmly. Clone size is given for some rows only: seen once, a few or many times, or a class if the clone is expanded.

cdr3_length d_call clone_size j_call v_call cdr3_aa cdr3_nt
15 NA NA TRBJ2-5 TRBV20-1 CSASPQGLATETQYF TGCAGTGCTAGTCCCCAGGGGCTAGCTACAGAGACCCAGTACTTC
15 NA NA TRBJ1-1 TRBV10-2 CATQGHGVMNTEAFF TGCGCGACCCAGGGACACGGAGTTATGAACACTGAAGCTTTCTTT
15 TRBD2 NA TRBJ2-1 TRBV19 CASIDRTSGISEQFF TGTGCCAGTATCGATCGGACTAGCGGGATTAGTGAGCAGTTCTTC
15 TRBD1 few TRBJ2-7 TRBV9 CASSVAGQGPYEQYF TGTGCCAGCAGCGTAGCGGGACAGGGCCCCTACGAGCAGTACTTC
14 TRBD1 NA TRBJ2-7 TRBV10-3 CATEVGTGIYEQYF TGTGCCACAGAGGTAGGGACAGGCATCTACGAGCAGTACTTC
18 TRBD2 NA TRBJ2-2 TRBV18 CASSSLLAGGPNTGELFF TGTGCCAGCTCATCTCTACTAGCGGGGGGACCGAACACCGGGGAGCTGTTTTTT
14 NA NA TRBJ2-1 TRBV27 CASSWASSYNEQFF TGTGCCAGCAGTTGGGCCAGCTCCTACAATGAGCAGTTCTTC
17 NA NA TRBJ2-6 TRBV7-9 CASSSPGHYSGANVLTF TGTGCCAGCAGCTCACCGGGACACTACTCTGGGGCCAACGTCCTGACTTTC
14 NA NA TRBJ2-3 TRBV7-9 CASSFRLFTDTQYF TGTGCCAGCAGCTTCCGACTGTTCACAGATACGCAGTATTTT
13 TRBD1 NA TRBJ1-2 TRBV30 CAWATGGVYGYTF TGTGCCTGGGCGACAGGGGGAGTCTATGGCTACACCTTC
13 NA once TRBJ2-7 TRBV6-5 CASSYRVGYEQYF TGTGCCAGCAGTTACAGGGTGGGCTACGAGCAGTACTTC
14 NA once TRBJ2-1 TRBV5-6 CASSLAWLSNEQFF TGTGCCAGCAGCTTGGCCTGGTTATCCAATGAGCAGTTCTTC
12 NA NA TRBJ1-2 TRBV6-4 CASSDQGTGYTF TGTGCCAGCAGTGACCAGGGGACCGGCTACACCTTC
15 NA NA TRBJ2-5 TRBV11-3 CASSLGGGLQETQYF TGTGCCAGCAGCCTAGGGGGGGGACTACAAGAGACCCAGTACTTC
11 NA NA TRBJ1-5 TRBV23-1 CASSRSQPQHF TGCGCCAGCAGTCGGTCCCAGCCCCAGCATTTT
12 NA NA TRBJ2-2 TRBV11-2 CASSANTGELFF TGTGCCAGCAGCGCGAACACCGGGGAGCTGTTTTTT
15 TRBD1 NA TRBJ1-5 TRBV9 CASSPGGAGNQPQHF TGTGCCAGCAGCCCAGGGGGCGCGGGCAATCAGCCCCAGCATTTT
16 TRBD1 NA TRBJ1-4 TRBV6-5 CASSYTGATTNEKLFF TGTGCCAGCAGTTACACAGGGGCCACAACTAATGAAAAACTGTTTTTT
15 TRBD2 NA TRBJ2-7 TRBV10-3 CAIRPSGGQSYEQYF TGTGCCATCAGACCTAGCGGGGGGCAATCCTACGAGCAGTACTTC
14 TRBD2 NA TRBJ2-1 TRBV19 CASSLFAGTSEQFF TGTGCCAGTAGTCTCTTTGCCGGGACTAGCGAGCAGTTCTTC
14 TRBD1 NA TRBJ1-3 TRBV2 CASSQNRGGNTIYF TGTGCCAGCAGTCAAAACAGGGGCGGAAACACCATATATTTT
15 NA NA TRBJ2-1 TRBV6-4 CASSDTTSSYNEQFF TGTGCCAGCAGTGACACGACGAGCTCCTACAATGAGCAGTTCTTC
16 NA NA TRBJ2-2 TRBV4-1 CASSQWDSQRTGELFF TGCGCCAGCAGCCAGTGGGACTCCCAGAGGACCGGGGAGCTGTTTTTT
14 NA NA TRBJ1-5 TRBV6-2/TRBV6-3 CASSHNGGNQPQHF TGTGCCAGCAGCCACAATGGGGGCAATCAGCCCCAGCATTTT
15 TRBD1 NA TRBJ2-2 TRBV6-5 CASTKTGGRTGELFF TGTGCCAGCACAAAGACAGGGGGGCGGACCGGGGAGCTGTTTTTT
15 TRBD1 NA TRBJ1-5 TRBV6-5 CASSTGALGNQPQHF TGTGCCAGTTCAACAGGGGCCCTTGGCAATCAGCCCCAGCATTTT
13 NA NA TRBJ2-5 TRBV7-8 CASSLGPGETQYF TGTGCCAGCAGCTTAGGGCCTGGAGAGACCCAGTACTTC